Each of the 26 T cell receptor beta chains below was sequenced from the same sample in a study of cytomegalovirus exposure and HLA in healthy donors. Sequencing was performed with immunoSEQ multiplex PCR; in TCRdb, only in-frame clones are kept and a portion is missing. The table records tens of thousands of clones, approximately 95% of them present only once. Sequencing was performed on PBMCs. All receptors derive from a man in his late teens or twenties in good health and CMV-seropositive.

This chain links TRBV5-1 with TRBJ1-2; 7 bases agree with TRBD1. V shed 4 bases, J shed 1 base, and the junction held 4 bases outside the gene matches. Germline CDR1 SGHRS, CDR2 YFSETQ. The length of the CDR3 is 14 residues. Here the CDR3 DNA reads TGCGCCAGCAGCGCGGACAGGAATAACTATGGCTACACCTTC. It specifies CASSADRNNYGYTF.

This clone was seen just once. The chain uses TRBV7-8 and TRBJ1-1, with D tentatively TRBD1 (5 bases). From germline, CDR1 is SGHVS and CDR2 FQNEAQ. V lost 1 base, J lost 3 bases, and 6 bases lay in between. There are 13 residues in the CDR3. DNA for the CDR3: TGTGCCAGCAGCTTAGGGGACTACACTGAAGCTTTCTTT. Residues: CASSLGDYTEAFF.

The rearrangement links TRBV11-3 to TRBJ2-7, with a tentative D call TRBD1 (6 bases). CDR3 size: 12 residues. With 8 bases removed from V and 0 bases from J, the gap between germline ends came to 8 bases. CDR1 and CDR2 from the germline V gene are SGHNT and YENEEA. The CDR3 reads CASGRGSYEQYF. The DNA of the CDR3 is TGTGCCAGCGGCAGGGGCTCCTACGAGCAGTACTTC.

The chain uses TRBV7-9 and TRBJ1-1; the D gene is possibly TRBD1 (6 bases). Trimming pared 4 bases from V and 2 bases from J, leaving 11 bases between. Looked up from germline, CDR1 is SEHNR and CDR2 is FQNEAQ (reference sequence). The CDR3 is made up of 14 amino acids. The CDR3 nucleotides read TGTGCCAGCAGCTCACAGGGTTCCAACACTGAAGCTTTCTTT. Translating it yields CASSSQGSNTEAFF.

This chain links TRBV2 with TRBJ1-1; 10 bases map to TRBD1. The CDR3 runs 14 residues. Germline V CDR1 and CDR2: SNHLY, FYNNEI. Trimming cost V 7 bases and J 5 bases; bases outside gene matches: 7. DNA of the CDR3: TGTGCCAGCAACGGGGGACAGGGGTGGACTGAAGCTTTCTTT. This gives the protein CASNGGQGWTEAFF. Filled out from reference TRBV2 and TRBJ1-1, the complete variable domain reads EPEVTQTPSHQVTQMGQEVILRCVPISNHLYFYWYRQILGQKVEFLVSFYNNEISEKSEIFDDQFSVERPDGSNFTLKIRSTKLEDSAMYFCASNGGQGWTEAFFGQGTRLTVV.

The CDR3 reads CASTGSNYGYTF. DNA of the CDR3: TGTGCCAGCACAGGGTCTAACTATGGCTACACCTTC. V usage is TRBV6-5 and J usage is TRBJ1-2; possibly TRBD1 for D (5 bases). The CDR3 is 12 residues long. Per germline, CDR1 MNHEY and CDR2 SVGAGI. The V end lost 7 bases, the J end lost 0 bases, and 6 bases lay between the germline ends.

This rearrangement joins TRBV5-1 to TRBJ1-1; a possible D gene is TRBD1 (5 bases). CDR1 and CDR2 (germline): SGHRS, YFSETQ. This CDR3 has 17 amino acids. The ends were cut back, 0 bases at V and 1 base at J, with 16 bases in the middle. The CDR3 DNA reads TGCGCCAGCAGCTTGGGACGGGGGGGGTGGACGAACACTGAAGCTTTCTTT. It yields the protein CASSLGRGGWTNTEAFF.

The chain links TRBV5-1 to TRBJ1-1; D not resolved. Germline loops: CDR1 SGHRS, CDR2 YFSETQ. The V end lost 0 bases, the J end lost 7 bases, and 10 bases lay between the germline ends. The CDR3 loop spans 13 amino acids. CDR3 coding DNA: TGCGCCAGCAGCTTGGTCGAGCCGCTTGAAGCTTTCTTT. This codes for CASSLVEPLEAFF.

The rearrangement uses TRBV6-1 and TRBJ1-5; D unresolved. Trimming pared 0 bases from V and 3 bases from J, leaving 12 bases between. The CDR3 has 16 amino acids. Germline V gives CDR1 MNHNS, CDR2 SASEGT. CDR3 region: CASSEAVLDFNQPQHF. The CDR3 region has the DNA TGTGCCAGCAGTGAAGCGGTCCTAGACTTCAATCAGCCCCAGCATTTT.

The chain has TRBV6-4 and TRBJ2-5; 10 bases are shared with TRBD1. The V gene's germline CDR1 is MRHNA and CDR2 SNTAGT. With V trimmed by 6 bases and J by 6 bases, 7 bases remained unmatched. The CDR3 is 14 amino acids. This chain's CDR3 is CASRQTGGAKTQYF. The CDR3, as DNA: TGTGCCAGCAGACAGACAGGGGGCGCGAAGACCCAGTACTTC.

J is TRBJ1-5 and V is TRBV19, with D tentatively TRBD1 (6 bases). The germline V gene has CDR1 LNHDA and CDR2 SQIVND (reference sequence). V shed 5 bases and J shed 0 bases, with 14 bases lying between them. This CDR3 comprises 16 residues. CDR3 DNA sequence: TGTGCCAGTAGTTTTCGGACAGAAATTAGCAATCAGCCCCAGCATTTT. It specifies CASSFRTEISNQPQHF.

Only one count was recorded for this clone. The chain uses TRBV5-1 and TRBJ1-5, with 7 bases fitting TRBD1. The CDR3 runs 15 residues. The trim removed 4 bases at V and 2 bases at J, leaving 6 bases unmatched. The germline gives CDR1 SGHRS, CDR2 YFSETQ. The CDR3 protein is CASSPGDSGNQPQHF. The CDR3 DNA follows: TGCGCCAGCAGCCCAGGGGACAGCGGCAATCAGCCCCAGCATTTT.

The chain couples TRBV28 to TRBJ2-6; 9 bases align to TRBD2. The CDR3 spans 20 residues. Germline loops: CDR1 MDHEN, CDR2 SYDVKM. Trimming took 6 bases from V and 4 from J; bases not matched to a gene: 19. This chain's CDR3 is CASRWAGGPVIPNGANVLTF. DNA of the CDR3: TGTGCCAGCAGGTGGGCGGGAGGGCCTGTCATACCCAACGGGGCCAACGTCCTGACTTTC.

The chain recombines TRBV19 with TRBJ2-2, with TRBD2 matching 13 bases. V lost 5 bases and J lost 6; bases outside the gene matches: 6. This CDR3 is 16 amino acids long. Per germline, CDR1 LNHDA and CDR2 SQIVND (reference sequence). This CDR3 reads CASSSRLAGGAGELFF. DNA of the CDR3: TGTGCCAGTAGTTCGAGACTAGCGGGAGGTGCCGGGGAGCTGTTTTTT. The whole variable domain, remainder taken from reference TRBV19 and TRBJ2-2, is DGGITQSPKYLFRKEGQNVTLSCEQNLNHDAMYWYRQDPGQGLRLIYYSQIVNDFQKGDIAEGYSVSREKKESFPLTVTSAQKNPTAFYLCASSSRLAGGAGELFFGEGSRLTVL.

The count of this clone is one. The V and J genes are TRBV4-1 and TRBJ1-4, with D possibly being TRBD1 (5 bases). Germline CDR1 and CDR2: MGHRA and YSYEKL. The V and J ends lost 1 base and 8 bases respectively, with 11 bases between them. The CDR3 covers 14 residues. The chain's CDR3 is CASSQAGFREKLFF. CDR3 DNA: TGCGCCAGCAGCCAAGCAGGGTTCCGAGAAAAACTGTTTTTT.

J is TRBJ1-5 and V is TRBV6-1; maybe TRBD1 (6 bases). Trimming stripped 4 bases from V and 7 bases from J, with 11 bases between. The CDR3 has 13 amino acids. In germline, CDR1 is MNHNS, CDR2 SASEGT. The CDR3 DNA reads TGTGCCAGCAGTGGGACAGTACGCCAGCCCCAGCATTTT. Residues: CASSGTVRQPQHF.

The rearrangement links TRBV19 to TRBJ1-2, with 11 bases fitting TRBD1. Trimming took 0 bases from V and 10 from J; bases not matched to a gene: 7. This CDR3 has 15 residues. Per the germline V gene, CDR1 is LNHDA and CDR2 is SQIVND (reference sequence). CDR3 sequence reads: CASSIDGQGAKDYTF. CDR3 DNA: TGTGCCAGTAGTATAGACGGACAGGGGGCAAAGGACTACACCTTC.

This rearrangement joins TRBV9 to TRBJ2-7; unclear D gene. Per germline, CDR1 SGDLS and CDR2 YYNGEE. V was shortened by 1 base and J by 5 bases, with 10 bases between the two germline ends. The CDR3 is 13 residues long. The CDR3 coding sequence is TGTGCCAGCAGCGTATCTGCGATGGACGAGCAGTACTTC. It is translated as CASSVSAMDEQYF.

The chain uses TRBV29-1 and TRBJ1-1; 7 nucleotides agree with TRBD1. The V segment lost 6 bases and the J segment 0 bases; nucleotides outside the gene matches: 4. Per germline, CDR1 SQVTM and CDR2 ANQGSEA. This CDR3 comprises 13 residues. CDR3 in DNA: TGCAGCGTCGAGACAGGGTTGAACACTGAAGCTTTCTTT. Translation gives CSVETGLNTEAFF.

CDR3 sequence: CASRAGTAIYEQYF. The CDR3 DNA follows: TGCGCCAGCAGAGCCGGGACAGCGATCTACGAGCAGTACTTC. The rearrangement joins TRBV5-1 to TRBJ2-7; 7 bases are shared with TRBD1. The CDR3 runs to 14 residues. Trimming cost V 5 bases and J 3 bases; bases outside gene matches: 8. Germline V lookup: CDR1 SGHRS, CDR2 YFSETQ.

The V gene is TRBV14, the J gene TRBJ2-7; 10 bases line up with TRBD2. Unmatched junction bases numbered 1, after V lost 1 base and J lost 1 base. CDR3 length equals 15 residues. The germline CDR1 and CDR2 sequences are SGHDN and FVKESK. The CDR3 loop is CASSQASGSSYEQYF. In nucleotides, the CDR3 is TGTGCCAGCAGCCAAGCTAGCGGGAGTTCCTACGAGCAGTACTTC.

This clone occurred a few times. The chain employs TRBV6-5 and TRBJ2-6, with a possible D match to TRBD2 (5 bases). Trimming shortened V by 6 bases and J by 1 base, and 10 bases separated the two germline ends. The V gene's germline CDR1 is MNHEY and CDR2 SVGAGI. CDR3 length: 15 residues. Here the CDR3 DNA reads TGTGCCAGCAGGGGAGAACCTTCTGGGGCCAACGTCCTGACTTTC. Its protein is CASRGEPSGANVLTF.

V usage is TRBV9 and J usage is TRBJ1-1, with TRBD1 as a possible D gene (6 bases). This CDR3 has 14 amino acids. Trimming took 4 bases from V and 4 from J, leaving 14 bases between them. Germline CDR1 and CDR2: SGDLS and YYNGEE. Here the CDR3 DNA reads TGTGCCAGCAGCCTAGGTGGGGGGGCCACTGAAGCTTTCTTT. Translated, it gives CASSLGGGATEAFF. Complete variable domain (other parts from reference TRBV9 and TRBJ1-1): DSGVTQTPKHLITATGQRVTLRCSPRSGDLSVYWYQQSLDQGLQFLIQYYNGEERAKGNILERFSAQQFPDLHSELNLSSLELGDSALYFCASSLGGGATEAFFGQGTRLTVV.

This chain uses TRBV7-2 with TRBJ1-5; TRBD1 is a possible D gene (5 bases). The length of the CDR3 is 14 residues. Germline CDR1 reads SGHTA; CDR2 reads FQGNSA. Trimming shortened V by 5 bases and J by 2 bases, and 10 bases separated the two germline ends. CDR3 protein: CASSRRQRNQPQHF. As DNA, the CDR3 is TGTGCCAGCAGCCGAAGACAGCGCAATCAGCCCCAGCATTTT. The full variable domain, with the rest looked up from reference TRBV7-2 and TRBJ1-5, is GAGVSQSPSNKVTEKGKDVELRCDPISGHTALYWYRQSLGQGLEFLIYFQGNSAPDKSGLPSDRFSAERTGGSVSTLTIQRTQQEDSAVYLCASSRRQRNQPQHFGDGTRLSIL.

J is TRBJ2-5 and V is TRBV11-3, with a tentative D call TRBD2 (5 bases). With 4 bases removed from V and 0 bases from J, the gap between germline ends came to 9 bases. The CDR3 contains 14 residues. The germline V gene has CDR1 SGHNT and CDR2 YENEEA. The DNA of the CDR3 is TGTGCCAGCAGCTCGTATAGCGACCAAGAGACCCAGTACTTC. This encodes CASSSYSDQETQYF.

The chain's CDR3 is CATSIGPTGTLKNIQYF. The CDR3 DNA reads as TGTGCCACCAGCATAGGACCAACCGGGACACTGAAAAACATTCAGTACTTC. The chain links TRBV15 to TRBJ2-4, with D possibly matching TRBD1 (6 bases). The germline CDR1 and CDR2 sequences are LNHNV and YYDKDF (reference sequence). V lost 4 bases to trimming and J lost 4 bases, with 20 bases between them. The CDR3 runs 17 residues.